These T cell receptor beta chains were read from a single sample in a study of identical twins. TCRdb reprocessed the 5' RACE reads with MiXCR, giving one entry per CDR3 protein. Of roughly 1,500,000 distinct CDR3 sequences in the sample, about 32% were seen once. The material sequenced was cord blood. The receptors were sampled from a newborn girl in good health. Both conserved end residues are part of each CDR3. The order of the fields is clone size, J gene, V gene, CDR3 protein. Expanded clones get a size class; other rows say once, few or many, or leave the size out.

clone size: -; J gene: TRBJ2-2; V gene: TRBV19; CDR3 protein: CASSTLPGELFF
clone size: -; J gene: TRBJ2-1; V gene: TRBV27; CDR3 protein: CASSWSARENNEQFF
clone size: -; J gene: TRBJ1-1; V gene: TRBV6-1; CDR3 protein: CASSERINRQGWAFF
clone size: -; J gene: TRBJ2-5; V gene: TRBV5-1; CDR3 protein: CASSTGPPEETQYF
clone size: many; J gene: TRBJ2-7; V gene: TRBV5-1; CDR3 protein: CASSRTGYEQYF
clone size: few; J gene: TRBJ2-1; V gene: TRBV29-1; CDR3 protein: CSVERGQGEQFF
clone size: few; J gene: TRBJ2-5; V gene: TRBV6-6; CDR3 protein: CASSSRDYQETQYF
clone size: -; J gene: TRBJ2-5; V gene: TRBV29-1; CDR3 protein: CSVGLRLAGVEETQYF
clone size: few; J gene: TRBJ1-2; V gene: TRBV7-9; CDR3 protein: CASSLGDRVGYTF
clone size: -; J gene: TRBJ2-1; V gene: TRBV20-1; CDR3 protein: CSAIPSLAAWGTNEQFF
clone size: -; J gene: TRBJ2-4; V gene: TRBV11-2; CDR3 protein: CASSLDRFIVSGLDIAKNIQYF
clone size: -; J gene: TRBJ2-3; V gene: TRBV6-5; CDR3 protein: CAGSYANTDTQYF
clone size: -; J gene: TRBJ2-1; V gene: TRBV24-1; CDR3 protein: CATSVGQNNEQFF
clone size: -; J gene: TRBJ1-2; V gene: TRBV6-1; CDR3 protein: CASTTTWPSPNYGYTF
clone size: -; J gene: TRBJ1-4; V gene: TRBV20-1; CDR3 protein: CSARDQRRRGEKLFF
clone size: many; J gene: TRBJ2-1; V gene: TRBV24-1; CDR3 protein: CATSFSESPNEQFF
clone size: -; J gene: TRBJ2-3; V gene: TRBV3-1; CDR3 protein: CASSQWTSGRTDTQYF
clone size: few; J gene: TRBJ2-3; V gene: TRBV28; CDR3 protein: CASSLIGGIGTDTQYF
clone size: -; J gene: TRBJ2-7; V gene: TRBV28; CDR3 protein: CASSSPGGAREQYF
clone size: -; J gene: TRBJ1-4; V gene: TRBV7-2; CDR3 protein: CASSSGSDEKLFF
clone size: few; J gene: TRBJ2-3; V gene: TRBV29-1; CDR3 protein: CSVTSGFTDTQYF
clone size: -; J gene: TRBJ2-5; V gene: TRBV9; CDR3 protein: CASSVEPHYNGQYF
clone size: few; J gene: TRBJ2-7; V gene: TRBV5-1; CDR3 protein: CASSLAQGWAYEQYF
clone size: -; J gene: TRBJ1-2; V gene: TRBV18; CDR3 protein: CASSSRQSNYGYTF
clone size: -; J gene: TRBJ2-5; V gene: TRBV5-1; CDR3 protein: CASSLYGLGTQETQYF
clone size: -; J gene: TRBJ2-3; V gene: TRBV20-1; CDR3 protein: CSAIFLAGGTDTQYF
clone size: -; J gene: TRBJ1-4; V gene: TRBV6-5; CDR3 protein: CASSLGQGWSKLFF
clone size: -; J gene: TRBJ2-1; V gene: TRBV12-3/TRBV12-4; CDR3 protein: CASKYRESSYNEQFF
clone size: few; J gene: TRBJ2-7; V gene: TRBV3-1; CDR3 protein: CASSPGRADSSYEQYF
clone size: -; J gene: TRBJ2-2; V gene: TRBV12-3/TRBV12-4; CDR3 protein: CASSLVGGYTGELFF
clone size: -; J gene: TRBJ2-7; V gene: TRBV20-1; CDR3 protein: CSRYRGASYEQYF
clone size: -; J gene: -; V gene: TRBV30; CDR3 protein: CAWTSNRGPYEQYF
clone size: -; J gene: TRBJ2-1; V gene: TRBV10-1; CDR3 protein: CASSGPGQGPYNEQFF
clone size: few; J gene: TRBJ1-1; V gene: TRBV4-2; CDR3 protein: CASSQAVETFF
clone size: -; J gene: TRBJ2-1; V gene: TRBV20-1; CDR3 protein: CSASLMGGISSYNEQFF
clone size: -; J gene: TRBJ1-1; V gene: TRBV3-1; CDR3 protein: CASSYTQGLSFNTEAFF
clone size: -; J gene: TRBJ2-7; V gene: TRBV20-1; CDR3 protein: CSARPLAGELSNSERYF
clone size: -; J gene: TRBJ1-2; V gene: TRBV3-1; CDR3 protein: CASSFQGAYGYTF
clone size: -; J gene: TRBJ2-1; V gene: TRBV28; CDR3 protein: CASSLLGPIYNEQFF
clone size: -; J gene: TRBJ2-3; V gene: TRBV5-1; CDR3 protein: CASSAETSTDTQYF
clone size: few; J gene: TRBJ2-3; V gene: TRBV29-1; CDR3 protein: CSVGGRTRTDTQYF
clone size: -; J gene: TRBJ2-7; V gene: TRBV2; CDR3 protein: CASSEASGQYEQYF
clone size: -; J gene: TRBJ2-3; V gene: TRBV9; CDR3 protein: CASSVVQGVWTDTQYF
clone size: few; J gene: TRBJ1-6; V gene: TRBV6-5; CDR3 protein: CASSLRTLYNSPLHF
clone size: few; J gene: TRBJ1-4; V gene: TRBV7-9; CDR3 protein: CASSLGFRGLNEKLFF
clone size: -; J gene: TRBJ1-2; V gene: TRBV10-3; CDR3 protein: CAIRETGGNHGYTF
clone size: -; J gene: TRBJ2-2; V gene: TRBV29-1; CDR3 protein: CSVTLGTENTGELFF
clone size: -; J gene: TRBJ1-5; V gene: TRBV25-1; CDR3 protein: CASSERGTDPISNQPQHF
clone size: -; J gene: TRBJ2-3; V gene: TRBV20-1; CDR3 protein: CSARVDTLPTDTQYF
clone size: -; J gene: TRBJ2-7; V gene: TRBV28; CDR3 protein: CASSIRLAVQSSSYEQYF
clone size: few; J gene: TRBJ2-1; V gene: TRBV12-3/TRBV12-4; CDR3 protein: CASSLMRGSYNEQFF
clone size: -; J gene: TRBJ2-7; V gene: TRBV20-1; CDR3 protein: CSARDPGLAGEQYF
clone size: few; J gene: TRBJ2-2; V gene: TRBV6-5; CDR3 protein: CASGRQGAGELFF
clone size: few; J gene: TRBJ2-7; V gene: TRBV9; CDR3 protein: CASSAHLSSYEQYF
clone size: many; J gene: TRBJ2-5; V gene: TRBV29-1; CDR3 protein: CSVESPGLRKTQYF
clone size: -; J gene: TRBJ1-6; V gene: TRBV20-1; CDR3 protein: CSARDPRSSYNSPLHF
clone size: many; J gene: TRBJ2-7; V gene: TRBV7-2; CDR3 protein: CASSLAVPYEQYF
clone size: -; J gene: TRBJ2-2; V gene: TRBV20-1; CDR3 protein: CSAQATSLAGVNTGELFF